This T cell receptor beta chain was identified during a study of blood T cell repertoires in COVID-19. Overall study: There were acute and convalescent COVID-19 samples, and they came from the United States, Italy and Spain. T cells, B-cell-depleted T cells, or PBMCs provided the cDNA or gDNA that served as material.

Original processing methods: By means of reference gene primer amplification, nucleated cell counts were estimated. Sequencing used immunoSEQ multiplex PCR; TCRdb keeps in-frame clones, though not all of them. V and J calls and clone size are given by that table; D and trimming were obtained from the DNA. The sample shows 80,000 to 100,000 clones, 81% of them seen only once. The CDR3 extends over 14 amino acids. Deletions cut 3 bases from V and 1 base from J, with 10 bases between. Germline CDR1 is SGHTA and CDR2 is FQGNSA. V and J are TRBV7-2 and TRBJ2-7; weak D call: TRBD1 (6 bases). This TCR was recovered from a man between 60 and 75 years old with acute or convalescent COVID-19. Sequenced: peripheral blood. The DNA for the CDR3 is TGTGCCAGCAGCTTCGGCAGGGGATCCTACGAGCAGTACTTC. As protein: CASSFGRGSYEQYF.